The 21 T cell receptor beta chains listed next were all sequenced from one sample in a study of blood T cells in healthy people across ages. With a J-beta primer mix and a sample-barcoded 5' primer, a second PCR ran about 7 to 12 cycles. TCRdb redid the calling of the 5' RACE reads with MiXCR, one entry per CDR3 protein. This table has nearly 800,000 distinct CDR3 sequences, 20% to 25% appearing once. The same sample was also studied in work on T cells of mothers and their children.

The specimen sequenced was blood. The source of these receptors is a boy between 10 and 17 years old in good health.

The chain recombines TRBV18 with TRBJ2-1; D could derive from TRBD1 or TRBD2 (5 bases each). The better agreement between TRBJ2-7 and the DNA end casts doubt on the J call. This CDR3 is built from 13 residues. Germline V gene data show CDR1 as KGHSH and CDR2 as LQKENI. The CDR3 bases are TGTGCCAGCTCACCCGGGGCCCACTACGAGCAGTACTTC. Translating gives CASSPGAHYEQYF.

The chain employs TRBV3-1 and TRBJ2-2, with no clear D. Trimming took 0 bases from V and 2 from J, leaving 10 bases between them. From germline, CDR1 is LGHDT and CDR2 YNNKEL (reference sequence). CDR3 length: 16 amino acids. CDR3 loop: CASSQDQAYNTGELFF. The CDR3 DNA reads as TGTGCCAGCAGCCAAGATCAGGCTTACAACACCGGGGAGCTGTTTTTT.

This clonotype was found a few times. This rearrangement joins TRBV12-3 or TRBV12-4 to TRBJ1-2; tentatively, D is TRBD1 (5 bases). This CDR3 is built from 14 residues. V dropped 5 bases and J dropped 5 bases, with 15 bases sitting between them. CDR3 nucleotides: TGTGCCAGCAGTGACCCCGGGTCAGGGTATGGCTACACCTTC. This sequence encodes CASSDPGSGYGYTF.

V and J are TRBV12-3 or TRBV12-4 and TRBJ2-5, with D possibly being TRBD1 (5 bases). The J call is in doubt because the DNA end fits TRBJ2-1 better. This CDR3 is built from 13 residues. The CDR3 is CASMGPDKNEQFF. The CDR3 bases are TGTGCCAGCATGGGGCCTGACAAGAATGAGCAGTTCTTC.

In its sample, this clonotype was seen once. This rearrangement joins TRBV20-1 to TRBJ2-5; the D gene is possibly TRBD1 (5 bases). Germline CDR1 is DFQATT and CDR2 is SNEGSKA (reference sequence). The V and J ends lost 6 bases and 6 bases respectively, with 20 bases between them. CDR3 length equals 14 residues. CDR3 loop: CSAFREGGKKTQYF. The CDR3 coding sequence is TGCAGTGCCTTCAGGGAAGGTGGGAAAAAGACCCAGTACTTC.

This clonotype was counted a few times. The chain is built from TRBV29-1 and TRBJ2-5, with D perhaps TRBD1 (5 bases). Trimming took off 6 bases at V and 2 bases at J, with 16 bases between the two ends. This CDR3 comprises 14 residues. Per the germline V gene, CDR1 is SQVTM and CDR2 is ANQGSEA. The chain's CDR3 is CSVSLRADQETQYF. CDR3 bases: TGCAGCGTATCCCTCAGGGCGGATCAAGAGACCCAGTACTTC.

The rearrangement joins TRBV3-1 to TRBJ2-5; 10 nucleotides line up with TRBD2. V shed 2 bases, J shed 3 bases, and the junction held 15 bases outside the gene matches. This CDR3 spans 19 amino acids. Germline CDR1 and CDR2: LGHDT and YNNKEL (reference sequence). The CDR3 DNA reads as TGTGCCAGCAGCCAAACTAGCGGGATCCTCGTGGGCGCCGAAGAGACCCAGTACTTC. It specifies CASSQTSGILVGAEETQYF.

At least ten counts were recorded for this clonotype. The chain employs TRBV15 and TRBJ1-4; D is unresolved. Trimming cost V 3 bases and J 10 bases, with 9 bases left between them. Germline lookup yields CDR1 LNHNV and CDR2 YYDKDF (reference sequence). The CDR3 is 12 amino acids. CDR3 in amino acids: CATSSNVGKLFF. The CDR3 DNA reads TGTGCCACCAGCAGCAATGTCGGAAAACTGTTTTTT.

The chain joins TRBV5-1 to TRBJ1-2; D is possibly TRBD1 (5 bases). This CDR3 has 14 amino acids. Trimming left V 7 bases short and J 2 bases short, with 15 bases between. The germline V gene encodes CDR1 SGHRS and CDR2 YFSETQ. The chain's CDR3 is CASGAGTENYGYTF. For the CDR3, the DNA is TGCGCCAGCGGGGCCGGGACGGAAAACTATGGCTACACCTTC.

This clonotype was observed a handful of times. The chain combines TRBV7-9 with TRBJ2-5; the D is unclear. V gave up 4 bases and J gave up 4 bases, with 16 bases separating them. Germline CDR1 SEHNR, CDR2 FQNEAQ (reference sequence). The length of the CDR3 is 15 residues. In nucleotides, the CDR3 is TGTGCCAGCAGCTCAGGTTCCCTCCACCGAGAGACCCAGTACTTC. It specifies CASSSGSLHRETQYF.

The chain couples TRBV18 to TRBJ2-1; TRBD1 might be the D (6 bases). CDR1 and CDR2 from the germline V gene are KGHSH and LQKENI. The CDR3 runs 15 residues. V was trimmed by 5 bases and J by 0 bases, leaving 11 bases between them. The CDR3 DNA reads as TGTGCCAGCTCATCCGACAGGAGCTCCTACAATGAGCAGTTCTTC. Translated: CASSSDRSSYNEQFF.

This clonotype was detected a few times. This chain uses TRBV28 with TRBJ2-3, with D perhaps matching TRBD1 or TRBD2 (5 bases each). Trimming shortened V by 0 bases and J by 5 bases, and 15 bases separated the two germline ends. The germline V gene has CDR1 MDHEN and CDR2 SYDVKM. The CDR3 length is 16 residues. For the CDR3, the DNA is TGTGCCAGCAGTTTATGGACCGGGGACGCAGGAGATACGCAGTATTTT. Its translation is CASSLWTGDAGDTQYF.

The chain employs TRBV7-2 and TRBJ1-4; D might be TRBD1 (5 bases). The germline gives CDR1 SGHTA, CDR2 FQGNSA. The CDR3 consists of 14 residues. Trimming stripped 4 bases from V and 8 bases from J, with 14 bases between. This CDR3 is CASSSATWGEKLFF. CDR3 DNA: TGTGCCAGCAGCTCAGCAACTTGGGGGGAAAAACTGTTTTTT. The full variable domain, rest sourced from reference TRBV7-2 and TRBJ1-4, is GAGVSQSPSNKVTEKGKDVELRCDPISGHTALYWYRQSLGQGLEFLIYFQGNSAPDKSGLPSDRFSAERTGGSVSTLTIQRTQQEDSAVYLCASSSATWGEKLFFGSGTQLSVL.

The V call is TRBV6-2 or TRBV6-3, the J call TRBJ1-2, with 9 bases identical to TRBD1. CDR3 length equals 15 residues. Germline CDR1 MNHEY, CDR2 SVGEGT. The V gene end was trimmed by 5 bases and the J gene end by 4 bases; junction bases not matched to a gene: 8. CDR3 DNA sequence: TGTGCCAGCAGTACAACAGGGGGCGCAGGCTATGGCTACACCTTC. Its translation is CASSTTGGAGYGYTF.

The table lists this clonotype with a few counts. The chain links TRBV10-3 to TRBJ2-5, with D hard to call. Germline V CDR1 and CDR2: ENHRY, SYGVKD. Deletions cut 4 bases from V and 0 bases from J, with 9 bases between. The CDR3 has 14 residues. For the CDR3, the DNA is TGTGCCATCAGTGGCAGGCGATACCAAGAGACCCAGTACTTC. As protein: CAISGRRYQETQYF.

V is TRBV29-1 and J is TRBJ2-1; weak D call: TRBD2 (7 bases). Trimming pared 3 bases from V and 8 bases from J, leaving 17 bases between. This CDR3 has 14 amino acids. Germline CDR1 is SQVTM and CDR2 is ANQGSEA. In DNA, the CDR3 is TGCAGCGTTGACATGGGGGGGCTTGAGGATGAGCAGTTCTTC. Translating gives CSVDMGGLEDEQFF.

The V call is TRBV7-2, the J call TRBJ1-4; weak D call: TRBD1 (6 bases). The CDR3 spans 15 residues. Trimming took off 5 bases at V and 3 bases at J, with 13 bases between the two ends. The germline CDR1 and CDR2 sequences are SGHTA and FQGNSA. The CDR3 nucleotides are TGTGCCAGCAGCCCCCCAGGGGTAGCTAATGAAAAACTGTTTTTT. Protein: CASSPPGVANEKLFF. The variable domain in full, completed from reference TRBV7-2 and TRBJ1-4, reads GAGVSQSPSNKVTEKGKDVELRCDPISGHTALYWYRQSLGQGLEFLIYFQGNSAPDKSGLPSDRFSAERTGGSVSTLTIQRTQQEDSAVYLCASSPPGVANEKLFFGSGTQLSVL.

In its sample, this clonotype was seen many times. The chain recombines TRBV10-3 with TRBJ2-2; D not certain. CDR1 is ENHRY and CDR2 is SYGVKD in the germline V gene. The length of the CDR3 is 15 residues. With 2 bases removed from V and 5 bases from J, the gap between germline ends came to 12 bases. For the CDR3, the DNA is TGTGCCATCAGTGAGCTTGAGCAAGGAACCGGGGAGCTGTTTTTT. Translated, it gives CAISELEQGTGELFF.

The chain has TRBV12-3 or TRBV12-4 and TRBJ1-1; D remains ambiguous. The CDR3 sequence is 15 residues long. The V end lost 6 bases, the J end lost 1 base, and 15 bases lay between the germline ends. CDR3 sequence: CASSAPRGQNTEAFF. In DNA, the CDR3 is TGTGCCAGCAGCGCCCCTCGAGGTCAGAACACTGAAGCTTTCTTT.

This clonotype was observed a handful of times. V usage is TRBV7-2 and J usage is TRBJ2-5; TRBD1 might be the D (6 bases). Judging by the DNA end, TRBJ2-1 fits better; the J call may be wrong. Germline lookup yields CDR1 SGHTA and CDR2 FQGNSA. The CDR3 has 14 residues. The CDR3, as DNA: TGTGCCAGCAGCTTAGCACGGGACATCGATGAGCAGTTCTTC. This translates into CASSLARDIDEQFF.

This clonotype was observed a handful of times. The V gene is TRBV2, the J gene TRBJ1-1, with unresolved D. Germline CDR1 is SNHLY and CDR2 is FYNNEI. The CDR3 totals 13 residues. Trimming left V 8 bases short and J 6 bases short, with 16 bases between. CDR3 amino acids: CASVTRHDPEAFF. CDR3 sequence (DNA): TGTGCCAGCGTTACCAGACACGACCCTGAAGCTTTCTTT.